A single sample gave rise to the 23 T cell receptor beta chains below, sequenced in a study of blood T cell repertoires in COVID-19. Generated by immunoSEQ multiplex PCR, the TCRdb table keeps only in-frame clones and is missing some. There are about 42,000 clones in the sample; 90% occur only once, and under 20% lies in the top ten. Sequenced sample: peripheral blood. Receptor source: a man aged 65 to 79 with active COVID-19.

The V call is TRBV18, the J call TRBJ2-4; 9 bases align to TRBD1. The CDR3 runs 14 residues. The J segment lost 9 bases and the V segment lost 3 bases, leaving 6 bases of the junction unmatched. Germline assignment: CDR1 KGHSH and CDR2 LQKENI. CDR3 region: CASSPETGGTIQYF. In DNA form, the CDR3 reads TGTGCCAGCTCACCTGAGACAGGGGGAACCATTCAGTACTTC.

The chain combines TRBV2 with TRBJ2-5; TRBD2 agrees at 9 bases. After removal of 8 bases from V and 0 bases from J, the junction contained 7 bases not matched to a gene. Germline CDR1 SNHLY, CDR2 FYNNEI. The CDR3 totals 15 residues. CDR3 in amino acids: CASLFLAGNQETQYF. CDR3 bases: TGTGCCAGCCTATTCCTAGCGGGGAACCAAGAGACCCAGTACTTC.

The chain has TRBV18 and TRBJ2-7; the match to TRBD2 covers 7 bases. Per the germline V gene, CDR1 is KGHSH and CDR2 is LQKENI. This CDR3 region has 13 residues. Losses at the gene ends were 4 bases for V and 6 bases for J; bases not matched to a gene: 6. As DNA, the CDR3 is TGTGCCAGCTCACAATGGGGAGGGGTCGAGCAGTACTTC. It translates to CASSQWGGVEQYF.

V gene TRBV19 combines with J gene TRBJ2-1; 10 bases are shared with TRBD1. Germline CDR1 is LNHDA and CDR2 is SQIVND (reference sequence). This CDR3 region has 16 residues. V lost 1 base, J lost 8 bases, and 8 bases stayed unmatched. As DNA, the CDR3 is TGTGCCAGTAGTATAGCTGGGACAGGGGACAAGCATGAGCAGTTCTTC. As protein: CASSIAGTGDKHEQFF.

The sample holds one count of this clone. The chain couples TRBV2 to TRBJ2-3; a possible D gene is TRBD1 (7 bases). Germline V gene sequence: CDR1 SNHLY, CDR2 FYNNEI. The CDR3 sequence is 16 residues long. Between the trimmed V and J ends, which lost 3 bases and 4 bases, there was a span of 17 bases. In nucleotides, the CDR3 is TGTGCCAGCAGTGAGCCCCGGAGGGGGCGCGCAGATACGCAGTATTTT. This gives the protein CASSEPRRGRADTQYF.

The chain has TRBV7-8 and TRBJ1-5, with TRBD1 matching 9 bases. CDR1 is SGHVS and CDR2 is FQNEAQ in the germline V gene. The CDR3 runs to 15 residues. V trimming: 5 bases; J trimming: 7 bases; junction bases outside the gene matches: 9. CDR3 coding DNA: TGTGCCAGCAGCGTCCGGACAGGGGTAGTACAGCCCCAGCATTTT. Translated: CASSVRTGVVQPQHF.

This chain links TRBV28 with TRBJ2-7, with D tentatively TRBD1 (6 bases). The V end lost 7 bases, the J end lost 2 bases, and 15 bases lay between the germline ends. This CDR3 region has 14 residues. Germline V gene data show CDR1 as MDHEN and CDR2 as SYDVKM. The CDR3 DNA reads TGTGCCAGCAACCAACAGGGCACGGCCTACGAGCAGTACTTC. Protein sequence: CASNQQGTAYEQYF.

The rearrangement joins TRBV29-1 to TRBJ2-7, with 11 bases matching TRBD1. Unmatched junction bases numbered 8, after V lost 7 bases and J lost 3 bases. From germline, CDR1 is SQVTM and CDR2 ANQGSEA. This CDR3 contains 14 residues. The CDR3 coding sequence is TGCAGCGGCGGCCCCGGGACAGGGGGCTACGAGCAGTACTTC. It codes for CSGGPGTGGYEQYF.

The chain employs TRBV28 and TRBJ2-6; TRBD2 matches 7 bases. CDR1 MDHEN and CDR2 SYDVKM come from the germline V gene. The J segment lost 0 bases and the V segment lost 9 bases, leaving 8 bases of the junction unmatched. This CDR3 comprises 16 residues. CDR3 in amino acids: CASKAGRLSGANVLTF. CDR3 DNA: TGTGCCAGTAAAGCGGGACGCCTCTCTGGGGCCAACGTCCTGACTTTC.

The genes are TRBV14 and TRBJ2-3, with D possibly matching TRBD1 (6 bases). From germline, CDR1 is SGHDN and CDR2 FVKESK. Trimming removed 2 bases from V and 7 bases from J, with 13 bases in between. The CDR3 contains 14 residues. This chain's CDR3 is CASSQLEQGNTQYF. Here the CDR3 DNA reads TGTGCCAGCAGCCAACTAGAACAGGGAAATACGCAGTATTTT.

The genes are TRBV14 and TRBJ2-3; 7 bases are shared with TRBD1. The CDR3 sequence is 15 residues long. Germline values: CDR1 SGHDN, CDR2 FVKESK. The V and J ends lost 3 bases and 2 bases, in that order; junction bases with no gene match: 5. CDR3 DNA sequence: TGTGCCAGCAGCCACAACAGGGGATACACAGATACGCAGTATTTT. Its protein is CASSHNRGYTDTQYF.

This clone was counted only a few times. The chain joins TRBV3-1 (or the pseudogene TRBV3-2) to TRBJ2-3; D ambiguous. V dropped 1 base and J dropped 4 bases, with 9 bases sitting between them. The germline CDR1 and CDR2 sequences are LGHDT and YNNKEL (reference sequence). There are 14 residues in the CDR3. This CDR3 is CASSQVPYSDTQYF. The CDR3 DNA reads TGTGCCAGCAGCCAAGTCCCGTACTCAGATACGCAGTATTTT.

V gene TRBV1 combines with J gene TRBJ1-5; the table assigns TRBD1, which was not confirmed against the DNA. TRBV1 is listed as a pseudogene. The CDR3 runs to 13 residues. The CDR3 loop is CTHLRESNQPQHF. The CDR3 bases are TGCACCCATCTCAGGGAAAGCAATCAGCCCCAGCATTTT.

This CDR3 reads CASSLHSGANVLTF. The CDR3 DNA follows: TGTGCCAGCAGCTTACACTCTGGGGCCAACGTCCTGACTTTC. The gene calls are TRBV7-9 and TRBJ2-6; D gene unclear. There are 14 residues in the CDR3. Trimming shortened V by 2 bases and J by 0 bases, and 2 bases separated the two germline ends. The germline CDR1 and CDR2 sequences are SEHNR and FQNEAQ (reference sequence).

The V gene is TRBV9, the J gene TRBJ2-2; 7 bases are a match to TRBD1. This CDR3 comprises 16 residues. CDR1 is SGDLS, CDR2 YYNGEE, per germline. The J segment lost 2 bases and the V segment lost 0 bases, leaving 4 bases of the junction unmatched. The CDR3 loop is CASSVDRGSNTGELFF. CDR3 bases: TGTGCCAGCAGCGTAGACAGGGGTTCCAACACCGGGGAGCTGTTTTTT.

The chain couples TRBV4-1 to TRBJ2-2; D may be TRBD1 (6 bases). Germline assignment: CDR1 MGHRA and CDR2 YSYEKL. The CDR3 runs 15 residues. Trimming left V 4 bases short and J 2 bases short, with 11 bases between. The CDR3 DNA sequence: TGCGCCAGCAGCCCACGGACAGCCAACACCGGGGAGCTGTTTTTT. This encodes CASSPRTANTGELFF.

J is TRBJ2-7 and V is TRBV12-3 or TRBV12-4, with D unresolved. The CDR3 is made up of 12 amino acids. V was shortened by 3 bases and J by 2 bases, with 5 bases between the two germline ends. In DNA, the CDR3 is TGTGCCAGCAGTTTCCGGGCCTACGAGCAGTACTTC. Translated, it gives CASSFRAYEQYF.

This sequence joins TRBV6-5 and TRBJ2-2, with D possibly being TRBD1 (5 bases). CDR1 and CDR2 (germline): MNHEY, SVGAGI. V lost 8 bases to trimming and J lost 2 bases, with 6 bases between them. The CDR3 spans 12 residues. The CDR3 spells CASDRNTGELFF. The CDR3 DNA reads as TGTGCCAGCGACAGAAACACCGGGGAGCTGTTTTTT.

J is TRBJ2-5 and V is TRBV7-3, with 8 bases identical to TRBD2. This CDR3 has 14 amino acids. Germline V gene sequence: CDR1 SGHTA, CDR2 FQGTGA. Trimming cost V 1 base and J 5 bases; bases outside gene matches: 3. The CDR3 nucleotides read TGTGCCAGCAGCTTAAGGGGGACTAGTGAGACCCAGTACTTC. Its protein is CASSLRGTSETQYF.

The chain couples TRBV6-2 or TRBV6-3 to TRBJ2-1; 7 bases are shared with TRBD2. The germline V gene encodes CDR1 MNHEY and CDR2 SVGEGT. V lost 6 bases and J lost 8; bases outside the gene matches: 16. The CDR3 loop spans 16 amino acids. The CDR3 sequence: CASSPFRRERNDEQFF. In DNA form, the CDR3 reads TGTGCCAGCAGCCCTTTCCGGCGGGAGAGGAACGATGAGCAGTTCTTC.

V gene TRBV5-1 combines with J gene TRBJ2-7; TRBD2 matches 7 bases. Germline-derived CDR1 and CDR2 are SGHRS and YFSETQ. J gave up 2 bases and V 5 bases, and 10 bases lay outside the gene matches. This CDR3 comprises 15 residues. The CDR3 bases are TGCGCCAGCAGTTTTGCGGCTAGCGGACCCTACGAGCAGTACTTC. This codes for CASSFAASGPYEQYF.

In its sample, this clone was seen once. The V and J genes are TRBV18 and TRBJ2-1; TRBD2 matches 12 bases. Germline CDR1 reads KGHSH; CDR2 reads LQKENI. The CDR3 totals 15 residues. V shed 4 bases, J shed 4 bases, and the junction held 2 bases outside the gene matches. CDR3 sequence (DNA): TGTGCCAGCTCACTCGGACTAGCGGGATACAATGAGCAGTTCTTC. It yields the protein CASSLGLAGYNEQFF. The variable domain in full, with the rest retrieved from reference TRBV18 and TRBJ2-1, is NAGVMQNPRHLVRRRGQEARLRCSPMKGHSHVYWYRQLPEEGLKFMVYLQKENIIDESGMPKERFSAEFPKEGPSILRIQQVVRGDSAAYFCASSLGLAGYNEQFFGPGTRLTVL.

The chain couples TRBV13 to TRBJ1-1, with D hard to call. CDR3 size: 13 residues. Between the trimmed V and J ends, which lost 7 bases and 3 bases, there was a span of 12 bases. Germline V gene lookup returns CDR1 PRHDT and CDR2 FYEKMQ (reference sequence). CDR3 DNA: TGTGCCAGCACCTACTCGAGGTACACTGAAGCTTTCTTT. Its protein product is CASTYSRYTEAFF.